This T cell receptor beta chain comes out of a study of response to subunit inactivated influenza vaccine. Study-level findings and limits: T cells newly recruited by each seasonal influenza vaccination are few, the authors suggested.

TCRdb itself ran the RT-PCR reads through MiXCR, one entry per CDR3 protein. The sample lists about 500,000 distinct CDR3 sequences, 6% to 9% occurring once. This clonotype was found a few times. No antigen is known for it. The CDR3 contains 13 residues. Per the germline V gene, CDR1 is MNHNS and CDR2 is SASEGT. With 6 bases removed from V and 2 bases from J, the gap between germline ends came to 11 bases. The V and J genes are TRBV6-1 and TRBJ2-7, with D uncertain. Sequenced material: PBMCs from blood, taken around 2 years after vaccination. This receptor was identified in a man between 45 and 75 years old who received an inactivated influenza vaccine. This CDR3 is CASRGQQAYEQYF. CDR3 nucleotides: TGTGCCAGCAGAGGTCAGCAAGCCTACGAGCAGTACTTC.